Detailed here is one TCR beta chain. This clone has more than one count but fewer than ten. Which antigen it targets is not known. Per-base qualities were not stored, and no clone one base away is much larger. The data belong to a study of beta chain features in type 1 diabetes (dated 2018 in TCRdb). Looking at the study overall: Mean age, gender distribution, total cell number and subset yield were not different between patients and healthy donors. A total of 90 million to 120 million sorted cells were examined across all samples, and a strong correlation was observed between cell number per subset and RNA yield. Regulatory and stem cell-like memory subsets were obtained from only 8 patients and about 8 healthy donors, while naive and central memory subsets were obtained from all 28 donors. The study compared TCRB repertoires of sorted circulating CD4+ T cell subsets between recently diagnosed type 1 diabetes patients and matched healthy donors. Overall study outcomes, separate from this receptor: Because the HLA sub-analyses included only small numbers of individuals, any influence of HLA type on TCRB rearrangement was left unresolved. Naive, central memory and regulatory TCRB repertoires appeared more similar among patients than among healthy donors. Because cDNA was sequenced instead of genomic DNA, activated cells with high expression could be over-represented, although the groups did not differ in activation or CD3 levels. Shorter templates might be favored by PCR, yet because patient and control samples were amplified and corrected together, any such skew would affect both groups equally. Patients with type 1 diabetes made fewer insertions and deleted more nucleotides at VDJ recombination sites, implying thymic rearrangement abnormalities. A moderate but significant shortening of TCRB CDR3 length was observed in type 1 diabetes patients in all four CD4+ subsets.

Counted from cysteine to phenylalanine, this CDR3 has 15 amino acids. Solely the CDR3 DNA is kept, with 45 bases framed from the first base. V was cut back by 7 bases and J by 4 bases, leaving a gap of 19 bases between them. The germline V gene (reference sequence) supplies CDR1 MNHEY and CDR2 SMNVEV. From each donor, a single peripheral blood sample of about 100 mL on average was drawn into heparinised tubes. Naive, central memory, regulatory and stem cell-like memory CD4+ T cells were sorted on a BD FACSAria II using a panel including CD45RO, CCR7, CD25, CD127, CD95 and CD27. Purity was above 95% for every sorted population. PBMCs were isolated immediately by Lymphoprep density gradient centrifugation and stained directly without culture. So that batch effects would be minimized, each experiment stained and sorted samples in pairs, pairing one healthy donor with one patient. All of the isolated RNA was reverse transcribed with the High Capacity cDNA Reverse Transcription Kit, so expressed TCRB transcripts were sequenced. Naive, central memory and regulatory T cell samples underwent deep immunoSEQ sequencing, averaging roughly 3.4 million total reads per sample. Sorted cells were lysed in RLT buffer, and RNA was extracted using DNase-treated RNeasy Micro or Mini kits according to cell number. To prevent cross-contamination, every cell subset was processed on its own, while patient and healthy donor samples were processed together. The immunoSEQ multiplex PCR was used to amplify TCRB sequences from cDNA, generating 87-bp fragments that spanned the CDR3 region. Sequencing of the amplicons was performed on the Illumina HiSeq platform. In the authors' own workflow: PCR bias was computationally corrected using synthetic template baselines, reads within Hamming distance 2 were collapsed, and singletons that could not be merged were discarded. Reads were aligned against IMGT to assign V, D and J genes, CDR3 length and insertions or deletions at six rearrangement sites. Within each subset, clonotype counts were normalized to the number of sorted cells before true diversity and Gini coefficients were calculated with the tcR R package. The overlap coefficient, calculated on TCRB nucleotide sequences, was used to quantify repertoire sharing. Out-of-frame TCRB sequences from naive cells were analyzed as a proxy for the pre-selection repertoire. Sourced from immuneACCESS, this table was stored by TCRdb with only in-frame sequences that have V and J called. A share of the clones is absent; for the studies checked, an unresolved V gene accounts for under half, and the remainder has no known explanation. V, J and clone size derive from that table, while D and trimming were established from the DNA sequence. The sample includes 250,000 to 300,000 clones, with 20% to 25% observed a single time. In total, the top ten clones hold 0.012% of the sample.

Sequences were obtained from naive CD4+ T cells from blood. The cell subset or site label on this specimen signifies: true naive CD4+ T cells. The rearrangement joined TRBV27 to TRBJ2-5, and TRBD2 may be the D gene, going by 6 matching bases. The sequence was collected from a woman in her 30s with type 1 diabetes. Here is the DNA: TGTGCCAGCACCCCGGCTCGGGAGTCTCGAGAGACCCAGTACTTC. Its protein product is CASTPARESRETQYF.